Only a few counts were recorded for the clone carrying this T cell receptor beta chain. Its antigen is unknown. CDR1 is ENHRY and CDR2 is SYGVKD in the germline V gene. V shed 2 bases and J shed 3 bases, with 8 bases lying between them. This CDR3 contains 13 residues. These data belong to a study of early T cells in non-severe SARS-CoV-2 infection. Turning to the study itself: Sequencing used unsorted whole-blood bulk RNA, so chains lack pairing. The study's findings and limits: VDJdb matching, biased toward anti-spike CD8 responses, missed private and CD4 specificities.

Unique molecular identifiers were attached to individual cDNA molecules. From the 5' RACE reads, TCRdb called clonotypes with MiXCR, one entry per CDR3 protein. The sample holds around 60,000 distinct CDR3 sequences, 10% seen once. This receptor was obtained from an adult who was a healthcare worker with PCR-confirmed SARS-CoV-2 infection or an uninfected control (not recorded which). The V gene is TRBV10-3, the J gene TRBJ2-7; unclear D gene. The sample comprised whole blood. CDR3 nucleotides: TGTGCCATCAGTGAGGGGCTATTCTACGAGCAGTACTTC. Protein sequence: CAISEGLFYEQYF.